This TCR beta chain was sequenced during a study of a mutant IDH1 vaccine in newly diagnosed glioma. The CDR3 is 13 residues long. CDR1 and CDR2 (germline): MNHEY, SMNVEV (reference sequence). V was shortened by 4 bases and J by 7 bases, with 8 bases between the two germline ends. Noted time point: week 23, last vaccination. Topical imiquimod was applied with each vaccine dose, which held 300 ug of mutant IDH1 20-mer peptide. Each donor presented with a new WHO grade 3 or 4 astrocytoma that tested IDH1-mutant and showed ATRX loss. As to this clone: Its target is unknown.

Generated by immunoSEQ multiplex PCR, the TCRdb table keeps only in-frame clones and is missing some. The sample shows roughly 74,000 clones, roughly 85% of them seen only once. The TCR sequence derives from a man between 25 and 39 years old with glioma. Some clones in this sample may be carry-over from other donors' samples. The sequenced sample was PBMCs, obtained from a glioma patient whose treatment included an IDH1 peptide vaccine. V usage is TRBV27 and J usage is TRBJ1-6; D unresolved. The CDR3 DNA is TGTGCCAGCAGTTCCCTGGGGAATTCACCCCTCCACTTT. As protein: CASSSLGNSPLHF.